Listed below are T cell receptor beta chains from one sample, sequenced in a study of blood T cell repertoires in COVID-19. The repertoire was sequenced with immunoSEQ multiplex PCR; TCRdb's copy has only in-frame clones and lacks some. The table lists fewer than 60,000 clones, over 75% of them singletons. The sequenced material came from peripheral blood. Receptors originate from a woman of 80 years or more with COVID-19, enrolled during active disease. The CDR3 runs from the conserved cysteine through the conserved F or W. A D gene is named only where the DNA matches it firmly. Clone size is stated in some rows and not others, as once, few, many or a class when expanded.

size | D | J | length | V | CDR3 | DNA
. | . | TRBJ1-1 | 13 | TRBV7-8 | CASSQGLRTEAFF | TGTGCCAGCAGCCAGGGGTTGAGAACTGAAGCTTTCTTT
. | TRBD1 | TRBJ1-1 | 12 | TRBV7-9 | CASSVQGTEAFF | TGTGCCAGCAGCGTACAGGGGACTGAAGCTTTCTTT
few | TRBD1 | TRBJ1-3 | 16 | TRBV27 | CASSRDRSFSGNTIYF | TGTGCCAGCAGCCGGGACAGATCCTTCTCTGGAAACACCATATATTTT
once | . | TRBJ2-7 | 13 | TRBV19 | CASSSTVSYEQYF | TGTGCCAGTAGTAGCACAGTCTCCTACGAGCAGTACTTC
. | TRBD1 | TRBJ1-6 | 15 | TRBV6-5 | CASRLDRVRNSPLHF | TGTGCCAGCAGACTCGACAGGGTGAGAAATTCACCCCTCCACTTT
. | . | TRBJ1-3 | 13 | TRBV19 | CASSGETGNTIYF | TGTGCCAGCTCGGGGGAGACTGGAAACACCATATATTTT
. | TRBD2 | TRBJ2-7 | 17 | TRBV4-1 | CASSQGSLTSVPYEQYF | TGCGCCAGCAGCCAAGGTTCCCTTACTAGCGTCCCCTACGAGCAGTACTTC
. | TRBD2 | TRBJ2-7 | 15 | TRBV28 | CASSPIAGSSYEQYF | TGTGCCAGCAGTCCAATAGCGGGATCTTCCTACGAGCAGTACTTC
. | . | TRBJ1-5 | 14 | TRBV5-1 | CASSLSGQNQPQHF | TGCGCCAGCAGCTTAAGCGGGCAGAATCAGCCCCAGCATTTT
. | TRBD2 | TRBJ2-5 | 15 | TRBV9 | CASSVVGLAGETQYF | TGTGCCAGCAGCGTAGTAGGTCTAGCGGGAGAGACCCAGTACTTC
. | . | TRBJ1-5 | 15 | TRBV30 | CAWSGHRTRNQPQHF | TGTGCCTGGAGTGGTCACCGGACTCGCAATCAGCCCCAGCATTTT
. | TRBD1 | TRBJ1-2 | 15 | TRBV6-1 | CASREDRGLSYGYTF | TGTGCCAGCAGGGAAGACAGGGGGCTAAGCTATGGCTACACCTTC
. | . | TRBJ2-7 | 17 | TRBV7-8 | CASTTGAGGGSLGEQYF | TGTGCCAGCACCACCGGGGCTGGGGGCGGCTCCCTGGGCGAGCAGTACTTC
. | TRBD2 | TRBJ2-5 | 14 | TRBV28 | CASRPGGPAETQYF | TGTGCCAGCCGACCGGGAGGGCCGGCGGAGACCCAGTACTTC
. | . | TRBJ2-7 | 16 | TRBV27 | CASSFSSNSAGWEQYF | TGTGCCAGCAGTTTTTCTTCCAATAGCGCGGGTTGGGAGCAGTACTTC
. | . | TRBJ2-2 | 13 | TRBV12-3/TRBV12-4 | CASSTGNTGELFF | TGTGCCAGCAGTACAGGGAACACCGGGGAGCTGTTTTTT
. | TRBD2 | TRBJ2-7 | 15 | TRBV10-3 | CAIRLAGGPTYEQYF | TGTGCCATCAGGCTAGCGGGAGGTCCCACCTACGAGCAGTACTTC
once | . | TRBJ1-4 | 14 | TRBV5-6 | CASLVGKRGEKLFF | TGTGCCAGCTTGGTTGGGAAAAGGGGTGAAAAACTGTTTTTT
. | . | TRBJ1-1 | 13 | TRBV28 | CASSLGRDTEAFF | TGTGCCAGCAGTTTAGGCAGGGACACTGAAGCTTTCTTT
. | TRBD1 | TRBJ1-1 | 16 | TRBV4-1 | CASSPRLADRAVSAFF | TGCGCCAGCAGCCCCCGATTGGCCGACAGGGCGGTATCGGCTTTCTTT
once | TRBD1 | TRBJ2-5 | 16 | TRBV30 | CAWSYLRGREGETQYF | TGTGCCTGGAGTTACCTTAGGGGGCGCGAGGGAGAGACCCAGTACTTC
. | TRBD2 | TRBJ2-1 | 16 | TRBV7-3 | CASSWGAAGGGNEQFF | TGTGCCAGCAGCTGGGGCGCGGCGGGAGGTGGGAATGAGCAGTTCTTC
. | TRBD2 | TRBJ2-3 | 15 | TRBV2 | CASIGAAGLTDTQYF | TGTGCCAGCATAGGAGCAGCGGGGCTCACAGATACGCAGTATTTT
. | TRBD2 | TRBJ2-7 | 16 | TRBV13 | CASSRLAGGPSYEQYF | TGTGCCAGCAGCCGACTAGCGGGAGGCCCGTCCTACGAGCAGTACTTC
. | TRBD1 | TRBJ2-2 | 16 | TRBV11-3 | CASSPTDRGSTGELFF | TGTGCCAGCAGCCCCACGGACAGGGGGTCCACCGGGGAGCTGTTTTTT
. | . | TRBJ2-1 | 15 | TRBV11-2 | CASSLQVRDINEQFF | TGTGCCAGCAGCTTACAGGTTCGGGACATAAATGAGCAGTTCTTC
. | . | TRBJ2-1 | 15 | TRBV6-5 | CASSSVGQARYEQFF | TGTGCCAGCAGTTCCGTCGGACAAGCAAGATATGAGCAGTTCTTC
. | . | TRBJ2-3 | 12 | TRBV9 | CASSVRGDTQYF | TGTGCCAGCAGCGTGAGAGGGGATACGCAGTATTTT
few | . | TRBJ2-5 | 15 | TRBV5-1 | CASSFNSRFEETQYF | TGCGCCAGCAGCTTTAACAGCAGATTCGAAGAGACCCAGTACTTC
. | . | TRBJ1-2 | 14 | TRBV5-4 | CASSLRQAIYGYTF | TGTGCCAGCAGCTTGCGGCAGGCCATCTATGGCTACACCTTC
few | TRBD1 | TRBJ1-2 | 13 | TRBV2 | CASSPGQYYGYTF | TGTGCCAGCAGCCCGGGACAGTACTATGGCTACACCTTC
. | . | TRBJ2-2 | 13 | TRBV5-1 | CASSLEGTGELFF | TGCGCCAGCAGCTTGGAGGGGACCGGGGAGCTGTTTTTT
. | . | TRBJ2-3 | 16 | TRBV27 | CASASWSVRGTDTQYF | TGTGCCAGCGCGTCCTGGAGCGTCAGAGGCACAGATACGCAGTATTTT
. | TRBD2 | TRBJ2-2 | 14 | TRBV6-5 | CASNQAGGTGELFF | TGTGCCAGCAACCAGGCGGGGGGAACCGGGGAGCTGTTTTTT
few | . | TRBJ1-2 | 15 | TRBV28 | CASIAGGGPNYGYTF | TGTGCCAGCATCGCGGGCGGGGGACCTAACTATGGCTACACCTTC
few | . | TRBJ1-4 | 15 | TRBV19 | CASSSGIQAGEKLFF | TGTGCCAGTAGTTCCGGGATTCAGGCAGGCGAAAAACTGTTTTTT
medium-sized | TRBD2 | TRBJ2-2 | 16 | TRBV5-1 | CASSLSGTSESGELFF | TGCGCCAGCAGCTTATCCGGGACTAGCGAATCCGGGGAGCTGTTTTTT
. | . | TRBJ2-3 | 15 | TRBV6-6 | CASSNRLVSTDTQYF | TGTGCCAGCAGTAACAGGCTAGTGAGCACAGATACGCAGTATTTT
many | . | TRBJ1-4 | 13 | TRBV7-6 | CASSPEVGKELFF | TGTGCCAGCAGCCCCGAGGTCGGGAAAGAACTGTTTTTT